Listed here are 21 T cell receptor beta chains from one sample, sequenced in a study of blood T cell repertoires in COVID-19. Sequencing used immunoSEQ multiplex PCR; TCRdb keeps in-frame clones, though not all of them. The sample includes 150,000 to 200,000 clones, more than 80% of them seen just once. The sample taken for sequencing was peripheral blood. These receptors were collected from a man aged 55 to 70 with acute or convalescent COVID-19.

The chain is built from TRBV6-5 and TRBJ1-1; 9 bases are a match to TRBD1. The CDR3 sequence is 14 residues long. Trimming took 6 bases from V and 7 from J; bases not matched to a gene: 9. CDR1 is MNHEY and CDR2 is SVGAGI in the germline V gene. The CDR3 DNA sequence: TGTGCCAGCAGAGAGGGGACAGGGAGGGTTGAAGCTTTCTTT. Amino acids: CASREGTGRVEAFF.

The CDR3 sequence is CASSIRDRATVNYGYTF. The CDR3 DNA reads TGTGCCAGTAGTATCAGAGACAGGGCGACCGTTAACTATGGCTACACCTTC. The chain uses TRBV19 and TRBJ1-2, with 7 positions matching TRBD1. Per the germline V gene, CDR1 is LNHDA and CDR2 is SQIVND (reference sequence). Trimming at V came to 3 bases and at J to 1 base, leaving 11 bases not matched to a gene. CDR3 length: 17 residues.

The gene calls are TRBV4-3 and TRBJ1-4; possible D gene TRBD1, 6 bases. The CDR3 has 16 residues. CDR1 is LGHNA, CDR2 YSLEER, per germline. Trimming shortened V by 0 bases and J by 6 bases, and 14 bases separated the two germline ends. CDR3 sequence: CASSQERGWTDEKLFF. The DNA of the CDR3 is TGCGCCAGCAGCCAAGAAAGGGGGTGGACGGATGAAAAACTGTTTTTT.

V and J are TRBV24-1 and TRBJ2-1; D may be TRBD2 (6 bases). Germline CDR1 and CDR2: KGHDR and SFDVKD. The CDR3 spans 18 residues. V lost 3 bases to trimming and J lost 0 bases, with 17 bases between them. The DNA for the CDR3 is TGTGCCACCAGTGATCGGGCGCGTACGCGGGGCTCCTACAATGAGCAGTTCTTC. It is translated as CATSDRARTRGSYNEQFF.

CDR3 region: CATSDFGQDYGYTF. The CDR3 coding sequence is TGTGCCACCAGTGATTTTGGCCAGGACTATGGCTACACCTTC. This chain joins TRBV24-1 and TRBJ1-2; D gene uncertain. V was trimmed by 1 base and J by 3 bases, leaving 8 bases between them. Germline V gives CDR1 KGHDR, CDR2 SFDVKD. The CDR3 totals 14 residues.

The chain combines TRBV19 with TRBJ1-1; 7 bases line up with TRBD1. CDR1 and CDR2 from the germline V gene are LNHDA and SQIVND (reference sequence). Unmatched junction bases numbered 8, after V lost 6 bases and J lost 4 bases. The CDR3 is made up of 14 amino acids. Here the CDR3 reads CASRMDRQFTEAFF. Here the CDR3 DNA reads TGTGCCAGTAGAATGGACAGGCAGTTCACTGAAGCTTTCTTT.

V gene TRBV6-6 combines with J gene TRBJ1-1; D is possibly TRBD1 (6 bases). The CDR3 runs 13 residues. Germline V gene sequence: CDR1 MNHNY, CDR2 SVGAGI (reference sequence). With 6 bases removed from V and 3 bases from J, the gap between germline ends came to 11 bases. The CDR3 sequence: CASRNRVDTEAFF. CDR3 coding DNA: TGTGCCAGCAGGAACAGGGTTGACACTGAAGCTTTCTTT.

V and J are TRBV27 and TRBJ2-1; possible D gene TRBD2, 6 bases. The CDR3 runs to 15 residues. The V end was cut by 7 bases, the J end by 0 bases, with 13 bases between. CDR1 and CDR2 (germline): MNHEY, SMNVEV (reference sequence). CDR3 coding DNA: TGTGCCAGCAACCCCGGGGGATCCTCCTACAATGAGCAGTTCTTC. Translation: CASNPGGSSYNEQFF.

The chain links TRBV5-6 to TRBJ1-5; D gene ambiguous. The CDR3 runs to 19 residues. V lost 0 bases and J lost 0, with 19 bases in between. In germline, CDR1 is SGHDT, CDR2 YYEEEE. The CDR3 nucleotides are TGTGCCAGCAGCTTGGGACCTAGACTGGGGAGTTATAGCAATCAGCCCCAGCATTTT. Encoded protein: CASSLGPRLGSYSNQPQHF.

The chain joins TRBV2 to TRBJ2-5; maybe TRBD1 (5 bases). Germline CDR1 is SNHLY and CDR2 is FYNNEI. This CDR3 comprises 13 residues. Trimming removed 3 bases from V and 1 base from J, with 6 bases in between. The CDR3 spells CASSDRGQETQYF. The CDR3 DNA is TGTGCCAGCAGTGATAGGGGCCAAGAGACCCAGTACTTC. Full variable domain (remainder filled in from reference TRBV2 and TRBJ2-5): EPEVTQTPSHQVTQMGQEVILRCVPISNHLYFYWYRQILGQKVEFLVSFYNNEISEKSEIFDDQFSVERPDGSNFTLKIRSTKLEDSAMYFCASSDRGQETQYFGPGTRLLVL.

J is TRBJ2-3 and V is TRBV30; 7 nucleotides line up with TRBD2. J gave up 2 bases and V 2 bases, and 4 bases lay outside the gene matches. The CDR3 covers 14 residues. The germline V gene encodes CDR1 GTSNPN and CDR2 SVGIG (reference sequence). In DNA form, the CDR3 reads TGTGCCTGGAGTCTGGCGGGGGACACAGATACGCAGTATTTT. Residues: CAWSLAGDTDTQYF.

In its sample, this clone was seen a few times. J is TRBJ2-7 and V is TRBV4-2, with D hard to call. The germline V gene has CDR1 LGHNA and CDR2 YNFKEQ. This CDR3 has 13 residues. V gave up 4 bases and J gave up 4 bases, with 11 bases separating them. CDR3 amino acids: CASSRDSDYEQYF. The CDR3 coding sequence is TGTGCCAGCAGCCGTGACTCCGATTACGAGCAGTACTTC.

The J gene is TRBJ1-3, the V gene TRBV5-1; D might be TRBD1 (6 bases). Deletions cut 4 bases from V and 2 bases from J, with 10 bases between. The CDR3 contains 14 residues. Germline CDR1 SGHRS, CDR2 YFSETQ. CDR3 residues: CASSPTGPGNTIYF. The DNA of the CDR3 is TGCGCCAGCAGCCCCACAGGGCCTGGAAACACCATATATTTT.

The J gene is TRBJ1-2, the V gene TRBV19; no clear D gene. V was trimmed by 5 bases and J by 1 base, leaving 20 bases between them. The germline V gene has CDR1 LNHDA and CDR2 SQIVND (reference sequence). The CDR3 runs to 17 residues. The CDR3 spells CASSSFVSGSINYGYTF. The CDR3, as DNA: TGTGCCAGTAGTTCTTTTGTTTCGGGGAGCATTAACTATGGCTACACCTTC.

Only one count was recorded for this clone. V gene TRBV19 combines with J gene TRBJ1-3; 7 nucleotides match TRBD1. The CDR3 runs 13 residues. In germline, CDR1 is LNHDA, CDR2 SQIVND (reference sequence). The ends lost 6 bases at V and 3 bases at J; junction bases unmatched: 2. The CDR3 region has the DNA TGTGCCAGTAGCAGGGGGTTTGGAAACACCATATATTTT. Translation gives CASSRGFGNTIYF.

The chain recombines TRBV19 with TRBJ2-7; perhaps TRBD1 as D (5 bases). The length of the CDR3 is 13 residues. Trimming removed 6 bases at V and 6 bases at J, with 15 bases between. CDR1 is LNHDA and CDR2 is SQIVND in the germline V gene (reference sequence). For the CDR3, the DNA is TGTGCCAGTAGGCAGACAGCTACGGGCGAGCAGTACTTC. It specifies CASRQTATGEQYF.

The genes are TRBV5-6 and TRBJ1-6; the match to TRBD1 covers 9 bases. The ends lost 0 bases at V and 6 bases at J; junction bases unmatched: 4. The CDR3 has 16 amino acids. Per germline, CDR1 SGHDT and CDR2 YYEEEE. The CDR3 DNA reads TGTGCCAGCAGCTTGGTACCGGGACAGGGTAATTCACCCCTCCACTTT. Its translation is CASSLVPGQGNSPLHF. The entire variable domain, with the rest obtained from reference TRBV5-6 and TRBJ1-6, is as follows: DAGVTQSPTHLIKTRGQQVTLRCSPKSGHDTVSWYQQALGQGPQFIFQYYEEEERQRGNFPDRFSGHQFPNYSSELNVNALLLGDSALYLCASSLVPGQGNSPLHFGNGTRLTVT.

This chain links TRBV6-5 with TRBJ1-6; D remains ambiguous. The CDR3 consists of 14 residues. Germline values: CDR1 MNHEY, CDR2 SVGAGI. Trimming pared 4 bases from V and 6 bases from J, leaving 10 bases between. CDR3 in amino acids: CASSWEVRNSPLHF. The CDR3 region has the DNA TGTGCCAGCAGTTGGGAGGTTCGTAATTCACCCCTCCACTTT.

A single count supports this clone. The V and J genes are TRBV5-6 and TRBJ2-3; tentative D call: TRBD1 (6 bases). Germline V gene lookup returns CDR1 SGHDT and CDR2 YYEEEE. The CDR3 covers 13 residues. Trimming removed 0 bases at V and 4 bases at J, with 6 bases between. DNA of the CDR3: TGTGCCAGCAGCTTGGCAGGGGCAGATACGCAGTATTTT. Encoded protein: CASSLAGADTQYF.

The rearrangement joins TRBV5-1 to TRBJ1-2; D might be TRBD1 (5 bases). The germline V and J ends were trimmed by 0 bases and 3 bases, with 12 bases remaining between them. The CDR3 consists of 15 residues. CDR1 and CDR2 (germline): SGHRS, YFSETQ. The CDR3 here is CASSLDGEGHYGYTF. Written as DNA, the CDR3 is TGCGCCAGCAGCTTGGATGGGGAGGGGCACTATGGCTACACCTTC.

This rearrangement joins TRBV19 to TRBJ1-1; 12 bases match TRBD1. Germline V gene data show CDR1 as LNHDA and CDR2 as SQIVND (reference sequence). J gave up 4 bases and V 5 bases, and 11 bases lay outside the gene matches. The CDR3 is made up of 17 amino acids. Here the CDR3 reads CASSPSGTGGAGTEAFF. The CDR3 region has the DNA TGTGCCAGTAGTCCATCCGGGACAGGGGGCGCTGGCACTGAAGCTTTCTTT.